This T cell receptor (beta chain) derives from a study of T cells in Graves' hyperthyroidism and ophthalmopathy. Researchers amplified the TCR beta CDR3 regions from RNA transcripts. The study used the HTBI primer set for a first-round RT-PCR of the TCR CDR3. TCRdb used MiXCR to reprocess the multiplex PCR reads, holding one entry per CDR3 protein. The table records 500,000 to 650,000 distinct CDR3 sequences, about 15% of them present only once. The CDR3 is made up of 16 amino acids. Trimming removed 1 base at V and 1 base at J, with 13 bases between. The V gene's germline CDR1 is MGHDK and CDR2 SYGVNS.

The sequence was collected from a woman in her forties with Graves' hyperthyroidism. The sequencing input was blood. V usage is TRBV25-1 and J usage is TRBJ1-1; D is ambiguous. The CDR3 DNA sequence: TGTGCCAGCAGTGAATCTTGGACGGTGGGGAACACTGAAGCTTTCTTT. It translates to CASSESWTVGNTEAFF.